The 30 T cell receptor beta chains listed next were all sequenced from one sample in a study of control samples from healthy donors and cancer patients. TCRdb's copy holds only in-frame clones and misses some; the assay was immunoSEQ multiplex PCR. The table includes approximately 17,000 clones, 85% to 90% detected once. The sequenced material came from PBMCs. The receptors were sampled from a man aged 60 to 75 with head and neck cancer.

V is TRBV7-6 and J is TRBJ2-2; TRBD1 or TRBD2 may be the D gene (6 bases each). Germline CDR1 is SGHVS and CDR2 is FNYEAQ. V dropped 0 bases and J dropped 2 bases, with 13 bases sitting between them. The CDR3 extends over 17 amino acids. DNA of the CDR3: TGTGCCAGCAGCTTAGCGCCGGGGGCCCGAAACACCGGGGAGCTGTTTTTT. Translating gives CASSLAPGARNTGELFF.

J is TRBJ2-3 and V is TRBV2; D not certain. This CDR3 is built from 12 residues. The germline CDR1 and CDR2 sequences are SNHLY and FYNNEI. V shed 6 bases and J shed 2 bases, with 6 bases lying between them. CDR3 in DNA: TGTGCCAGCAGCGAAAACACAGATACGCAGTATTTT. Amino acids: CASSENTDTQYF.

This chain connects TRBV3-1 (or the pseudogene TRBV3-2) to TRBJ2-5; 8 nucleotides match TRBD1. Germline CDR1 and CDR2: LGHDT and YNNKEL (reference sequence). This CDR3 has 13 residues. V gave up 4 bases and J gave up 2 bases; unmatched junction bases: 0. The DNA of the CDR3 is TGTGCCAGCAGCCGACAGGGGCAAGAGACCCAGTACTTC. Protein product: CASSRQGQETQYF.

With respect to this clone: The junction does not match germline at one end; this may be a read error. The identical CDR3 is also encoded by other nucleotide sequences in the sample. The chain recombines TRBV19 with TRBJ2-1, with D perhaps given as TRBD1 or TRBD2 (6 bases each). CDR3 size: 15 residues. CDR1 is LNHDA and CDR2 is SQIVND in the germline V gene (reference sequence). Here the CDR3 DNA reads TGTGCCAGTAGTTTCTGGGGGGCCCCCTATAATGAGCAGTTCTTC. It yields the protein CASSFWGAPYNEQFF.

The V gene is TRBV15, the J gene TRBJ2-4; TRBD1 or TRBD2 may be the D gene (7 bases each). The germline CDR1 and CDR2 sequences are LNHNV and YYDKDF (reference sequence). The length of the CDR3 is 16 residues. The V end was cut by 4 bases, the J end by 9 bases, with 22 bases between. CDR3 in amino acids: CATSTPKAGQIGIQYF. CDR3 bases: TGTGCCACCAGCACCCCTAAAGCGGGACAGATAGGCATTCAGTACTTC. The whole variable domain, remainder taken from reference TRBV15 and TRBJ2-4, is DAMVIQNPRYQVTQFGKPVTLSCSQTLNHNVMYWYQQKSSQAPKLLFHYYDKDFNNEADTPDNFQSRRPNTSFCFLDIRSPGLGDTAMYLCATSTPKAGQIGIQYFGAGTRLSVL.

A single count supports this clone. V is TRBV7-9 and J is TRBJ2-1, with 8 bases aligning to TRBD2. The germline V gene encodes CDR1 SEHNR and CDR2 FQNEAQ (reference sequence). V trimming: 8 bases; J trimming: 2 bases; junction bases outside the gene matches: 11. This CDR3 contains 16 residues. DNA for the CDR3: TGTGCCAGCCCAAATTCCGGGACTAGGGCCTACAATGAGCAGTTCTTC. Translating it yields CASPNSGTRAYNEQFF.

This clone occurred once. V and J are TRBV18 and TRBJ2-7, with 7 nucleotides matching TRBD1. The CDR3 totals 13 residues. V was clipped by 2 bases and J by 12 bases; unmatched bases: 10. Germline V gene sequence: CDR1 KGHSH, CDR2 LQKENI. The CDR3: CASSPWRTGELYF. The CDR3 bases are TGTGCCAGCTCACCATGGAGGACAGGAGAGTTGTACTTC.

This clone was seen just once. The chain recombines TRBV6-6 with TRBJ1-6; D unclear. The CDR3 length is 15 residues. V lost 6 bases and J lost 5, with 14 bases in between. The germline V gene has CDR1 MNHNY and CDR2 SVGAGI (reference sequence). This chain's CDR3 is CASRAPGVNNSPLHF. CDR3 DNA: TGTGCCAGCAGGGCCCCGGGAGTCAATAATTCACCCCTCCACTTT.

The chain uses TRBV21-1 and TRBJ1-4; the D segment call TRBD1 is taken from the table without a DNA check. TRBV21-1 is a listed pseudogene. The CDR3 spans 14 residues. In nucleotides, the CDR3 is TGTGCCAGCACCCCGCAGGCAGTCACTGAAAAACTGTTTTTT. Protein sequence: CASTPQAVTEKLFF.

The chain joins TRBV7-9 to TRBJ2-7, with 8 bases matching TRBD1. V gave up 7 bases and J gave up 2 bases; unmatched junction bases: 4. This CDR3 spans 13 amino acids. The germline V gene has CDR1 SEHNR and CDR2 FQNEAQ (reference sequence). The CDR3 sequence: CASTSDRAYEQYF. CDR3 nucleotides: TGTGCCAGCACCTCGGACAGGGCCTACGAGCAGTACTTC. The whole variable domain, filled in from reference TRBV7-9 and TRBJ2-7, reads DTGVSQNPRHKITKRGQNVTFRCDPISEHNRLYWYRQTLGQGPEFLTYFQNEAQLEKSRLLSDRFSAERPKGSFSTLEIQRTEQGDSAMYLCASTSDRAYEQYFGPGTRLTVT.

The J gene is TRBJ1-2, the V gene TRBV19; D ambiguous. Between the trimmed V and J ends, which lost 5 bases and 3 bases, there was a span of 10 bases. The CDR3 spans 13 residues. Germline V CDR1 and CDR2: LNHDA, SQIVND (reference sequence). The CDR3, as DNA: TGTGCCAGTAGTCCGTCGGTGGACTATGGCTACACCTTC. This codes for CASSPSVDYGYTF.

CDR3 bases: TGTGCCAGCAGTTACGGACAGAGTAGCTATGGCTACACCTTC. Its translation is CASSYGQSSYGYTF. The chain combines TRBV6-5 with TRBJ1-2; a possible D gene is TRBD1 (6 bases). Germline CDR1 is MNHEY and CDR2 is SVGAGI. The CDR3 length is 14 residues. V was cut by 2 bases and J by 4 bases, with 11 bases left in between.

The chain uses TRBV5-1 and TRBJ2-5; perhaps TRBD1 as D (6 bases). Per the germline V gene, CDR1 is SGHRS and CDR2 is YFSETQ. The CDR3 is made up of 14 amino acids. Trimming removed 4 bases from V and 0 bases from J, with 10 bases in between. CDR3 in amino acids: CASSKGQNQETQYF. CDR3 nucleotides: TGCGCCAGCAGCAAAGGACAGAACCAAGAGACCCAGTACTTC.

Turning to this clone: This same CDR3 is encoded by further DNA sequences in the sample. The chain is built from TRBV6-4 and TRBJ1-1; D gene unclear. The CDR3 length is 14 residues. CDR1 and CDR2 (germline): MRHNA, SNTAGT. Deletions cut 0 bases from V and 4 bases from J, with 9 bases between. This CDR3 is CASSDSSRGTEAFF. The DNA for the CDR3 is TGTGCCAGCAGTGACTCATCCCGGGGCACTGAAGCTTTCTTT.

The chain recombines TRBV19 with TRBJ2-4; a weak D match, TRBD1 (6 bases). CDR3 length: 17 amino acids. V was shortened by 1 base and J by 2 bases, with 15 bases between the two germline ends. Germline CDR1 reads LNHDA; CDR2 reads SQIVND (reference sequence). The CDR3 DNA reads as TGTGCCAGTAGTATAGGGGGGCTGGCCAGATCCAAAAACATTCAGTACTTC. This translates into CASSIGGLARSKNIQYF.

This CDR3 is CASSGQGYGYTF. The CDR3 DNA reads as TGTGCCAGCAGCGGACAGGGTTATGGCTACACCTTC. This rearrangement joins TRBV9 to TRBJ1-2; 7 positions match TRBD1. The CDR3 covers 12 residues. Germline V lookup: CDR1 SGDLS, CDR2 YYNGEE. V was clipped by 3 bases and J by 5 bases; unmatched bases: 1.

The CDR3 DNA sequence: TGTGCCAGCAGTGAAGGGACAGGGCTTTATGGCTACACCTTC. Translating gives CASSEGTGLYGYTF. The chain couples TRBV2 to TRBJ1-2; 8 bases are shared with TRBD1. Germline CDR1 is SNHLY and CDR2 is FYNNEI. The CDR3 length is 14 residues. V gave up 1 base and J gave up 5 bases; unmatched junction bases: 3.

This clone occurred a few times. V gene TRBV25-1 combines with J gene TRBJ2-3, with D possibly TRBD1 on 6 matching bases. The CDR3 loop spans 12 amino acids. Per germline, CDR1 MGHDK and CDR2 SYGVNS. The V end lost 6 bases, the J end lost 11 bases, and 15 bases lay between the germline ends. Here the CDR3 DNA reads TGTGCCAGCAGCCCTCCTACGGGACAGCAGTATTTT. It is translated as CASSPPTGQQYF.

The chain has TRBV19 and TRBJ2-2; 9 nucleotides align to TRBD1. Per the germline V gene, CDR1 is LNHDA and CDR2 is SQIVND (reference sequence). The trim removed 6 bases at V and 7 bases at J, leaving 9 bases unmatched. The CDR3 is 15 residues long. For the CDR3, the DNA is TGTGCCAGTAGCCCAACAGGGGGCGTCGGCGGGGAGCTGTTTTTT. Translating gives CASSPTGGVGGELFF. Full variable domain (rest looked up from reference TRBV19 and TRBJ2-2): DGGITQSPKYLFRKEGQNVTLSCEQNLNHDAMYWYRQDPGQGLRLIYYSQIVNDFQKGDIAEGYSVSREKKESFPLTVTSAQKNPTAFYLCASSPTGGVGGELFFGEGSRLTVL.

The chain is built from TRBV15 and TRBJ2-5; D ambiguous. Deletions cut 2 bases from V and 2 bases from J, with 12 bases between. Germline-derived CDR1 and CDR2 are LNHNV and YYDKDF (reference sequence). This CDR3 contains 15 residues. DNA of the CDR3: TGTGCCACCAGCAGAACCCCCGGTCCGCAAGAGACCCAGTACTTC. Its translation is CATSRTPGPQETQYF.

This clone has only a few counts. The chain has TRBV9 and TRBJ1-6; 7 bases are a match to TRBD1. Germline-derived CDR1 and CDR2 are SGDLS and YYNGEE. The CDR3 totals 14 residues. Germline trimming cut 3 bases from V and 8 bases from J; bases unmatched to any gene: 5. CDR3 region: CASSARGVDSPLHF. The CDR3 DNA follows: TGTGCCAGCAGCGCCAGGGGGGTCGATTCACCCCTCCACTTT.

This chain links TRBV7-9 with TRBJ1-1; the match to TRBD1 covers 9 bases. V shed 3 bases, J shed 5 bases, and the junction held 7 bases outside the gene matches. The CDR3 contains 15 residues. The germline V gene encodes CDR1 SEHNR and CDR2 FQNEAQ (reference sequence). In nucleotides, the CDR3 is TGTGCCAGCAGCTTTGGACAGGGGCGCTCAACTGAAGCTTTCTTT. It yields the protein CASSFGQGRSTEAFF.

V usage is TRBV2 and J usage is TRBJ1-4; 7 bases align to TRBD1. The ends lost 7 bases at V and 15 bases at J; junction bases unmatched: 17. This CDR3 comprises 14 residues. Germline CDR1 is SNHLY and CDR2 is FYNNEI. The CDR3 DNA reads as TGTGCCAGCAAAAACCGGGCAGGGGGGTCAAGTATGTTTTTT. This translates into CASKNRAGGSSMFF. Together with reference TRBV2 and TRBJ1-4, the CDR3 gives the full variable domain: EPEVTQTPSHQVTQMGQEVILRCVPISNHLYFYWYRQILGQKVEFLVSFYNNEISEKSEIFDDQFSVERPDGSNFTLKIRSTKLEDSAMYFCASKNRAGGSSMFFGSGTQLSVL.

V gene TRBV6-7 combines with J gene TRBJ2-3, with 9 bases fitting TRBD1. TRBV6-7 is placed among ORFs of uncertain function. The CDR3 is made up of 15 amino acids. V trimming: 2 bases; J trimming: 4 bases; junction bases outside the gene matches: 4. CDR3 nucleotide sequence: TGTGCCAGCAGTTACAGACAGGGGGGCCCAGATACGCAGTATTTT. This encodes CASSYRQGGPDTQYF.

The gene calls are TRBV7-2 and TRBJ2-7; D not resolved. The CDR3 is 14 residues long. V was cut by 1 base and J by 2 bases, with 9 bases left in between. The germline V gene has CDR1 SGHTA and CDR2 FQGNSA. For the CDR3, the DNA is TGTGCCAGCAGCTTAGAGTTCTCAGCCTACGAGCAGTACTTC. It yields the protein CASSLEFSAYEQYF.

This clone was counted a single time. The rearrangement joins TRBV7-2 to TRBJ2-5; D perhaps matches TRBD1 (6 bases). Germline CDR1 is SGHTA and CDR2 is FQGNSA. Trimming cost V 2 bases and J 1 base, with 11 bases left between them. The CDR3 spans 15 residues. CDR3 coding DNA: TGTGCCAGCAGCTTAAGGCTAGGGGGCCAAGAGACCCAGTACTTC. It is translated as CASSLRLGGQETQYF.

The chain couples TRBV15 to TRBJ2-5; D is uncertain. The CDR3 is 15 amino acids. The germline CDR1 and CDR2 sequences are LNHNV and YYDKDF (reference sequence). The V end was cut by 1 base, the J end by 3 bases, with 12 bases between. DNA for the CDR3: TGTGCCACCAGCAGAGCTACGGGCAATGAAGAGACCCAGTACTTC. Translation: CATSRATGNEETQYF.

This clone was observed once. The chain couples TRBV6-1 to TRBJ1-5; D uncertain. Trimming cost V 0 bases and J 1 base, with 7 bases left between them. Germline CDR1 is MNHNS and CDR2 is SASEGT. The length of the CDR3 is 15 residues. The CDR3 sequence: CASSEANGSNQPQHF. The CDR3 DNA reads as TGTGCCAGCAGTGAAGCGAATGGCAGCAATCAGCCCCAGCATTTT.

This clone was seen a single time. V usage is TRBV13 and J usage is TRBJ2-1; TRBD2 might be the D (5 bases). V lost 10 bases and J lost 9, with 16 bases in between. The CDR3 sequence is 12 residues long. In germline, CDR1 is PRHDT, CDR2 FYEKMQ (reference sequence). The CDR3 spells CATSAPSGEQFF. The DNA for the CDR3 is TGTGCCACCTCAGCCCCGAGCGGTGAGCAGTTCTTC. Supplemented by reference TRBV13 and TRBJ2-1, the full variable domain reads AAGVIQSPRHLIKEKRETATLKCYPIPRHDTVYWYQQGPGQDPQFLISFYEKMQSDKGSIPDRFSAQQFSDYHSELNMSSLELGDSALYFCATSAPSGEQFFGPGTRLTVL.

V usage is TRBV27 and J usage is TRBJ1-2; D uncertain. Per the germline V gene, CDR1 is MNHEY and CDR2 is SMNVEV (reference sequence). V was clipped by 10 bases and J by 1 base, with 10 bases between them. The CDR3 runs 12 residues. CDR3 bases: TGTGCCAATGCACCCCTTAACTATGGCTACACCTTC. This sequence encodes CANAPLNYGYTF.